This T cell receptor beta chain came from a study of cytotoxic CD8 clonotypes in ibrutinib-treated CLL. Background on the study: Results showed around 24 partial and 2 complete responses; following median roughly 66 months, around 15 remained remitted, approximately twelve advanced. The taking of response samples occurred after a median roughly 12 months of treatment, with a range of 6 to 36.

This CDR3 has 16 residues. Trimming cost V 3 bases and J 1 base, with 15 bases left between them. Germline V gene data show CDR1 as KGHSH and CDR2 as LQKENI. Libraries were prepared by immunoSEQ multiplex PCR; TCRdb keeps only in-frame clonotypes and omits some of them. The sample lists about 140,000 clones, roughly 80% seen once, with 25% to 30% in the top ten. The specimen comprised PBMCs, sampled after 12 months of ibrutinib treatment. This TCR came from a human donor with chronic lymphocytic leukemia. The V gene is TRBV18, the J gene TRBJ2-5; possible D gene TRBD1, 6 bases. This chain's CDR3 is CASSPIHRASQETQYF. DNA of the CDR3: TGTGCCAGCTCACCGATCCACAGGGCCTCCCAAGAGACCCAGTACTTC.